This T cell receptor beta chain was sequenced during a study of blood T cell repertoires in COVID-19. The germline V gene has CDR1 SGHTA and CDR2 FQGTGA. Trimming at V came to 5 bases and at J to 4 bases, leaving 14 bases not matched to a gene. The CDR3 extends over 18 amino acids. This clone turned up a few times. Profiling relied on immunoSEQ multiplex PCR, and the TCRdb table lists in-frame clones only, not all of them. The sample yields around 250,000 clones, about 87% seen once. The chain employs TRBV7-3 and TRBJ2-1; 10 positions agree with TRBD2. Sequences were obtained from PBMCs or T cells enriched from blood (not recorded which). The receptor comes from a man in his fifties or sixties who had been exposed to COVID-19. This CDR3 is CASSPFSPSGRPYNEQFF. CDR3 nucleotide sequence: TGTGCCAGCAGCCCATTCTCCCCTAGCGGGAGACCATACAATGAGCAGTTCTTC.